This T cell receptor beta chain was found in a study of spatial heterogeneity in lung cancer. Study results and limitations: Intratumoral expanded alpha and beta TCR counts were found to track tumor mutation counts.

One entry per CDR3 protein results from TCRdb running MiXCR on the 5' RACE reads. The sample yields around 10,000 distinct CDR3 sequences, around 15% seen once. In its sample, this clonotype ranks as medium-sized. Antigen specificity is unknown. Being off target in a library aimed at alpha chains, this beta chain has a size of little meaning. The time point: sample taken at primary tumor resection. Tumor, nontumor lung or frozen PBMC supplied whole RNA, sequenced without sorting. V dropped 5 bases and J dropped 4; count of bases not matched to a gene: 12. CDR3 length: 16 amino acids. Germline CDR1 SGHNT, CDR2 YENEEA.

The rearrangement links TRBV11-3 to TRBJ2-5; TRBD2 aligns across 8 bases. Specimen: lung tumor tissue, collected at surgery. This sequence originates from a male donor with early-stage non-small cell lung cancer. CDR3 protein: CASSPPGLAVTETQYF. The CDR3 DNA follows: TGTGCCAGCAGCCCACCCGGACTAGCAGTAACAGAGACCCAGTACTTC.